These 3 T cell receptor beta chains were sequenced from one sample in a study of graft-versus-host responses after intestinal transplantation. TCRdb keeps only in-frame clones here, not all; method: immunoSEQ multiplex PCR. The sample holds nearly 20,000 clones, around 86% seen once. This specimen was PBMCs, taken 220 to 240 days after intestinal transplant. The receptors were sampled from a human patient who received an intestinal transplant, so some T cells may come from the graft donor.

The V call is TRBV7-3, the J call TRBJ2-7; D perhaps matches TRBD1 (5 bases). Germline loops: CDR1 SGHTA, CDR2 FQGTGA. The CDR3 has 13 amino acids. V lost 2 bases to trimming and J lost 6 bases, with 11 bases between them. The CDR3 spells CASSLDQGTEQYF. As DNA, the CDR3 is TGTGCCAGCAGCTTAGACCAGGGTACCGAGCAGTACTTC.

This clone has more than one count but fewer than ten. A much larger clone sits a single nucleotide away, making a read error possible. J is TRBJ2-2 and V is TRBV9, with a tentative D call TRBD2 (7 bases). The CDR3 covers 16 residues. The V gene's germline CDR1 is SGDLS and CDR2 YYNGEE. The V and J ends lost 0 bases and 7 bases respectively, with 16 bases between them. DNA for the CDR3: TGTGCCAGCAGCGTAGCGGGGGGCGCGGTCGGCGGGGAGCTGTTTTTT. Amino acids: CASSVAGGAVGGELFF.

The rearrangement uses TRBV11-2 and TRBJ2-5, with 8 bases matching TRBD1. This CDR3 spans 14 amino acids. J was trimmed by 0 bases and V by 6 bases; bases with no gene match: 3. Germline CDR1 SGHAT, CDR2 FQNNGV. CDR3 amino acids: CASRGRGHQETQYF. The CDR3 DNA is TGTGCCAGCAGAGGCAGGGGGCACCAAGAGACCCAGTACTTC.